This passage covers 14 T cell receptor beta chains from one sample sequenced in a study of T cells in Graves' hyperthyroidism and ophthalmopathy. Template material for amplifying TCR beta CDR3 regions consisted of RNA transcripts. HTBI primers were the set used in a first-round RT-PCR of the TCR CDR3. TCRdb re-called the multiplex PCR reads with MiXCR, one entry per CDR3 protein. The sample has over 500,000 distinct CDR3 sequences, roughly a sixth seen once; the top ten hold 17%. The sequencing input was blood. These receptors were obtained from a woman between 18 and 29 years old with Graves' ophthalmopathy.

This clonotype showed up many times. V usage is TRBV28 and J usage is TRBJ1-1; the match to TRBD1 covers 7 bases. CDR3 size: 15 residues. The V gene end was trimmed by 5 bases and the J gene end by 1 base; junction bases not matched to a gene: 7. The germline V gene has CDR1 MDHEN and CDR2 SYDVKM. This CDR3 reads CASSARQGRNTEAFF. CDR3 nucleotide sequence: TGTGCCAGCAGTGCCCGACAGGGACGGAACACTGAAGCTTTCTTT.

V is TRBV7-8 and J is TRBJ2-1; 10 bases map to TRBD2. J lost 5 bases, V lost 1 base, and 5 bases had no gene match. CDR3 length equals 16 residues. Germline CDR1 is SGHVS and CDR2 is FQNEAQ. CDR3 in amino acids: CASSLGPLAGDNEQFF. CDR3 DNA sequence: TGTGCCAGCAGCTTAGGGCCCCTAGCGGGGGACAATGAGCAGTTCTTC.

The sample holds a few counts of this clonotype. V gene TRBV19 combines with J gene TRBJ2-7; 8 bases are a match to TRBD1. The CDR3 is 15 residues long. V shed 5 bases, J shed 3 bases, and the junction held 9 bases outside the gene matches. Per the germline V gene, CDR1 is LNHDA and CDR2 is SQIVND (reference sequence). In DNA form, the CDR3 reads TGTGCCAGTAGTCAGGCCGGGACAGGACTCTACGAGCAGTACTTC. This sequence encodes CASSQAGTGLYEQYF.

This clonotype was recorded at least ten times. The chain joins TRBV2 to TRBJ1-1; TRBD1 might be the D (6 bases). From germline, CDR1 is SNHLY and CDR2 FYNNEI. V lost 1 base and J 3 bases, leaving 12 bases between the germline ends. This CDR3 has 15 amino acids. Here the CDR3 DNA reads TGTGCCAGCAGTGAAGGTCGCAGGGGAGACACTGAAGCTTTCTTT. Protein sequence: CASSEGRRGDTEAFF.

This clonotype was seen many times. The chain combines TRBV20-1 with TRBJ2-7; D is uncertain. With 5 bases removed from V and 0 bases from J, the gap between germline ends came to 14 bases. The CDR3 is 14 residues long. Germline loops: CDR1 DFQATT, CDR2 SNEGSKA (reference sequence). Here the CDR3 DNA reads TGCAGTGCTCCTCTTTACGGTAGCTCCTACGAGCAGTACTTC. It specifies CSAPLYGSSYEQYF.

In its sample, this clonotype was seen a few times. The chain combines TRBV10-1 with TRBJ1-2, with D perhaps TRBD1 (5 bases). CDR1 WNHNN and CDR2 SYGVQD come from the germline V gene (reference sequence). This CDR3 has 11 amino acids. Trimming cost V 3 bases and J 13 bases, with 12 bases left between them. CDR3 loop: CASSEGWGITF. The CDR3 DNA follows: TGCGCCAGCAGTGAAGGATGGGGGATCACCTTC.

A note on this clonotype: This sequence may be a read error, since a much larger clone differs from it by one base. V is TRBV15 and J is TRBJ2-1; either TRBD1 or TRBD2 may supply D (5 bases each). The CDR3 sequence is 15 residues long. The germline gives CDR1 LNHNV, CDR2 YYDKDF (reference sequence). The DNA of the CDR3 is TGTGCCACCAGCAGGCCGAGGGACGGGTACAATGAGCAGTCCTTC. Amino acids: CATSRPRDGYNEQSF.

This clonotype was detected only a few times. The rearrangement links TRBV7-3 to TRBJ2-1; 7 bases are shared with TRBD2. The trim removed 2 bases at V and 5 bases at J, leaving 9 bases unmatched. Germline V gives CDR1 SGHTA, CDR2 FQGTGA. This CDR3 is 16 amino acids long. CDR3 bases: TGTGCCAGCAGCTTATATGACGGGGCGGGGGACAATGAGCAGTTCTTC. It is translated as CASSLYDGAGDNEQFF.

The sample holds many counts of this clonotype. The chain couples TRBV11-2 to TRBJ2-7, with TRBD2 matching 9 bases. The CDR3 runs 15 residues. Germline CDR1 and CDR2: SGHAT and FQNNGV. V shed 6 bases, J shed 2 bases, and the junction held 8 bases outside the gene matches. CDR3 loop: CASRQTSGQTYEQYF. The CDR3 DNA reads TGTGCCAGCAGGCAGACTAGCGGTCAAACCTACGAGCAGTACTTC.

As to this clonotype: Just one base apart from a much larger clone, this may be a read error. The chain joins TRBV2 to TRBJ1-4; D gene uncertain. CDR1 and CDR2 (germline): SNHLY, FYNNEI. This CDR3 comprises 15 residues. Trimming left V 8 bases short and J 0 bases short, with 13 bases between. Written as DNA, the CDR3 is TGTGCCAGCGGAAGGACGGAGGCAACTAATGAAAAACTGTTTTTT. Protein: CASGRTEATNEKLFF.

The table lists this clonotype with many counts. The genes are TRBV18 and TRBJ1-2; no definite D call. From germline, CDR1 is KGHSH and CDR2 LQKENI. Trimming took off 3 bases at V and 5 bases at J, with 10 bases between the two ends. The CDR3 sequence is 13 residues long. This CDR3 reads CASSPKTAYGYTF. CDR3 DNA sequence: TGTGCCAGCTCACCGAAAACAGCGTATGGCTACACCTTC.

The CDR3 DNA follows: TGTGCCAGTAGTATCGCCCAGACCGGGGAGCTGTTTTTT. Its translation: CASSIAQTGELFF. The chain has TRBV19 and TRBJ2-2; no firm D call. Trimming shortened V by 3 bases and J by 5 bases, and 7 bases separated the two germline ends. Germline V gene sequence: CDR1 LNHDA, CDR2 SQIVND (reference sequence). CDR3 size: 13 residues.

This clonotype was recorded at least ten times. This chain joins TRBV3-1 and TRBJ2-7; D gene unclear. There are 14 residues in the CDR3. V lost 1 base and J 3 bases, leaving 10 bases between the germline ends. CDR1 is LGHDT and CDR2 is YNNKEL in the germline V gene (reference sequence). The CDR3 coding sequence is TGTGCCAGCAGCCAAGGACCCGCCTACTACGAGCAGTACTTC. Translating it yields CASSQGPAYYEQYF.

This clonotype was detected only a few times. This chain connects TRBV9 to TRBJ2-3, with 8 bases that match TRBD2. CDR3 size: 16 residues. The V gene end was trimmed by 0 bases and the J gene end by 1 base; junction bases not matched to a gene: 4. CDR1 SGDLS and CDR2 YYNGEE come from the germline V gene. The CDR3 coding sequence is TGTGCCAGCAGCGTAGAGGGGCGGGGGGGCACAGATACGCAGTATTTT. It codes for CASSVEGRGGTDTQYF.